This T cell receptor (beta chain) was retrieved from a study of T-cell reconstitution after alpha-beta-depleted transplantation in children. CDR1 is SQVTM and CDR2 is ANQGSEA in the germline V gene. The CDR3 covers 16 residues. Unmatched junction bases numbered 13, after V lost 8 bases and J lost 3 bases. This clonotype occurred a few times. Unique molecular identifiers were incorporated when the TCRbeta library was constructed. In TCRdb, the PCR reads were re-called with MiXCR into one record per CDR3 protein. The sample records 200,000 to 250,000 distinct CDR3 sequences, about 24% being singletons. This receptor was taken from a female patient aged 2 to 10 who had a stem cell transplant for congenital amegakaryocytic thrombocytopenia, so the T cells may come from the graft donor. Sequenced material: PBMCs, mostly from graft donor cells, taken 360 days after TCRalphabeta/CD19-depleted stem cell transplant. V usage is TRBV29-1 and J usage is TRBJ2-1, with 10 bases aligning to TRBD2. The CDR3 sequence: CSSTGLAGVFYNEQFF. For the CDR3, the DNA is TGCAGCAGTACAGGGCTAGCGGGAGTATTCTACAATGAGCAGTTCTTC.